This TCR beta chain came from a study of CD8+ T cells in alopecia areata. RNA, once extracted, was reverse transcribed into cDNA for use as the sequencing template. Sequencing used immunoSEQ multiplex PCR; TCRdb keeps in-frame clones, though not all of them. Of fewer than 150,000 clones detected, 55% to 70% appear once; the ten largest clones hold 2.8%. PBMCs, the starting material, were the source of sorted CD4+ and CD8+ T cells. V shed 4 bases and J 2 bases; nucleotides not matched to a gene: 11. The CDR3 spans 17 residues. Germline V lookup: CDR1 SGHRS, CDR2 YFSETQ. The TCR originated in a human donor in good health. What was sequenced was CD4+ T cells sorted from blood. V and J are TRBV5-1 and TRBJ2-3; 9 bases map to TRBD1. The CDR3 region is CASSPNTGTGLTDTQYF. The CDR3 DNA follows: TGCGCCAGCAGCCCAAACACCGGGACAGGGCTCACAGATACGCAGTATTTT.